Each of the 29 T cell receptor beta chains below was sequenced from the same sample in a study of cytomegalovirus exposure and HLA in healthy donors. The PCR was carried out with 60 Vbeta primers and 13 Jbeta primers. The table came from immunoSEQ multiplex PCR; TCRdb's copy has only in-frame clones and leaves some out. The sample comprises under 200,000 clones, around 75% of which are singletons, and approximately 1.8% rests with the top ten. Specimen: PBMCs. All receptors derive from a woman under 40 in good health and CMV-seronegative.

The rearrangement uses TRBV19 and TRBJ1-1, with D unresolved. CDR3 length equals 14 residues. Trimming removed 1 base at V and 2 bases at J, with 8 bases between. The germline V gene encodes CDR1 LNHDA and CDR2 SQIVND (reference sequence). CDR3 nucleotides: TGTGCCAGTAGTATAGTTACGACAAACACTGAAGCTTTCTTT. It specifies CASSIVTTNTEAFF.

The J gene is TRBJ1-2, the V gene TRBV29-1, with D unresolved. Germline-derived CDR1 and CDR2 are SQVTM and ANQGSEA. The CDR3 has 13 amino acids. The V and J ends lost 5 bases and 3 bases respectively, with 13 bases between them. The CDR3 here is CSVIAKGYYGYTF. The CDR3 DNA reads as TGCAGCGTTATAGCTAAAGGCTACTATGGCTACACCTTC.

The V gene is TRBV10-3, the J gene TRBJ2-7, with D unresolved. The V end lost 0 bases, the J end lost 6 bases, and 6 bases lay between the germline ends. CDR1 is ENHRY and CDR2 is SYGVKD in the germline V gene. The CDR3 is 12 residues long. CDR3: CAISESNTEQYF. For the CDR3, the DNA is TGTGCCATCAGTGAGTCGAACACCGAGCAGTACTTC.

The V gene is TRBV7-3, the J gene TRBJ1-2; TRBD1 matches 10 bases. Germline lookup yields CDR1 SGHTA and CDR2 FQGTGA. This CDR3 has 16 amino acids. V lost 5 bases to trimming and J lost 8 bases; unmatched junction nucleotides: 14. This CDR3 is CASSPTTDRGLGGYTF. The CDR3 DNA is TGTGCCAGCAGCCCAACCACCGACAGGGGGCTAGGAGGCTACACCTTC. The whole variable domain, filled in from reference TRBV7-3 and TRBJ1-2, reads GAGVSQTPSNKVTEKGKYVELRCDPISGHTALYWYRQSLGQGPEFLIYFQGTGAADDSGLPNDRFFAVRPEGSVSTLKIQRTERGDSAVYLCASSPTTDRGLGGYTFGSGTRLTVV.

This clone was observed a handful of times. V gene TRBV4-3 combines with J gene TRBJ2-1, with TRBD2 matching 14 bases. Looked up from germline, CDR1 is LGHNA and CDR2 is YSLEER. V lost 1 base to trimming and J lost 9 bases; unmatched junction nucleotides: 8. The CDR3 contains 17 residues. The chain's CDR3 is CASSQAGTSGSFFEQFF. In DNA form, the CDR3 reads TGCGCCAGCAGCCAAGCCGGGACTAGCGGGAGTTTTTTTGAGCAGTTCTTC.

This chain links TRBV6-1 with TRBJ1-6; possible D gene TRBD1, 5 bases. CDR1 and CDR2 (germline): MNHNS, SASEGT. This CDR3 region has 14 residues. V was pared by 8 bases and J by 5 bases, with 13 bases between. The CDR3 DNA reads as TGTGCCAGCGTGCCAGGGTATAATAATTCACCCCTCCACTTT. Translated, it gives CASVPGYNNSPLHF.

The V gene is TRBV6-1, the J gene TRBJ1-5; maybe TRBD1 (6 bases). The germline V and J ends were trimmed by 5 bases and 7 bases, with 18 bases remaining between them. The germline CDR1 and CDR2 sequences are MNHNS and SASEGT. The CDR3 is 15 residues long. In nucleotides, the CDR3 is TGTGCCAGCAGTACACAGGGAGTGGTCGGGCAGCCCCAGCATTTT. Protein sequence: CASSTQGVVGQPQHF.

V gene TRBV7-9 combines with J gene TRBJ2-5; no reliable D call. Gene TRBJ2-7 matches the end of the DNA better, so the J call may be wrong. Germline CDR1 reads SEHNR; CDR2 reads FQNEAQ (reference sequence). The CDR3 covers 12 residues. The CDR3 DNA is TGTGCCAGCAGCTTAGGGGACTACGAGCAGTACTTC. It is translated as CASSLGDYEQYF.

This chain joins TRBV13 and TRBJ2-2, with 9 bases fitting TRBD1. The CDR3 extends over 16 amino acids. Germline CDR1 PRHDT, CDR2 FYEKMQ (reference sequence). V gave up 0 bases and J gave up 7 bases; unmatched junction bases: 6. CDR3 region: CASSLGPGTGNGELFF. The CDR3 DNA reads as TGTGCCAGCAGCTTAGGTCCCGGGACAGGGAACGGGGAGCTGTTTTTT.

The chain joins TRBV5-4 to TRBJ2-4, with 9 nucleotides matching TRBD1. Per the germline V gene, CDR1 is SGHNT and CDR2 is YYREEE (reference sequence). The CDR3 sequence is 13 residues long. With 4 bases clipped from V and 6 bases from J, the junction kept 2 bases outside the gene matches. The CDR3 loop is CASSPGQGNIQYF. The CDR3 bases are TGTGCCAGCAGCCCGGGACAGGGAAACATTCAGTACTTC. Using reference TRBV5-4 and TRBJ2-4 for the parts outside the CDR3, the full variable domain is ETGVTQSPTHLIKTRGQQVTLRCSSQSGHNTVSWYQQALGQGPQFIFQYYREEENGRGNFPPRFSGLQFPNYSSELNVNALELDDSALYLCASSPGQGNIQYFGAGTRLSVL.

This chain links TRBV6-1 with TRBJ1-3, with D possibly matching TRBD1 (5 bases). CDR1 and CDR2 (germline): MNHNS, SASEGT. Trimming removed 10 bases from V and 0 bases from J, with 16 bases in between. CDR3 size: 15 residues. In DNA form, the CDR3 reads TGTGCCAACGGGGGGGTCATAAGCTCTGGAAACACCATATATTTT. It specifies CANGGVISSGNTIYF.

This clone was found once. The DNA of the CDR3 is TGTGCCAGCAGCTCTGGACAGGGACGCTCTGGGGCCAACGTCCTGACTTTC. Translation: CASSSGQGRSGANVLTF. The V and J genes are TRBV5-4 and TRBJ2-6; 8 positions agree with TRBD1. The CDR3 has 17 amino acids. V lost 3 bases and J lost 0; bases outside the gene matches: 5. Per germline, CDR1 SGHNT and CDR2 YYREEE (reference sequence).

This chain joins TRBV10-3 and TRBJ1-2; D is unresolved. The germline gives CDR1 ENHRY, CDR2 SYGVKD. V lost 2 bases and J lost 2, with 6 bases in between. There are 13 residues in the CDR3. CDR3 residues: CAISELDNYGYTF. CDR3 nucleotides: TGTGCCATCAGTGAGCTAGACAACTATGGCTACACCTTC.

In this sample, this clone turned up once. The DNA of the CDR3 is TGTGCCAGCAGCATTACAGGGGAATCTGAAGCTTTCTTT. It translates to CASSITGESEAFF. The V gene is TRBV7-9, the J gene TRBJ1-1; 7 nucleotides agree with TRBD1. The V segment lost 5 bases and the J segment 6 bases; nucleotides outside the gene matches: 6. CDR1 SEHNR and CDR2 FQNEAQ come from the germline V gene (reference sequence). The CDR3 contains 13 residues.

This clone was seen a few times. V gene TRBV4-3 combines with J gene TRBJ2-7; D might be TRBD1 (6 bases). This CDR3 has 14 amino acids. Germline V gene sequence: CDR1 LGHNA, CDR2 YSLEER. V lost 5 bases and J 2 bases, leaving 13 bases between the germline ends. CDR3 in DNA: TGCGCCAGCAGCTCCCAGGGGTATCCCTACGAGCAGTACTTC. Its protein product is CASSSQGYPYEQYF.

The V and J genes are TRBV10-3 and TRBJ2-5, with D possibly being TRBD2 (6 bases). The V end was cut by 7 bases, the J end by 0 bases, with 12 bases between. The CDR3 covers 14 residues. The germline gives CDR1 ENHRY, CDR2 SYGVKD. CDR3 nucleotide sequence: TGTGCCATCAAGGCTAGCGAGTACCAAGAGACCCAGTACTTC. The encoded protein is CAIKASEYQETQYF.

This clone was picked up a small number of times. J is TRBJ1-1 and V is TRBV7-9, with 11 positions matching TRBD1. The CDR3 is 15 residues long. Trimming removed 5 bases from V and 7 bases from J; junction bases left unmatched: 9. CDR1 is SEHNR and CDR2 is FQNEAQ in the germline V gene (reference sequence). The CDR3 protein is CASSQWGQGVSEAFF. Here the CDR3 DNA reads TGTGCCAGCAGCCAATGGGGACAGGGGGTAAGTGAAGCTTTCTTT.

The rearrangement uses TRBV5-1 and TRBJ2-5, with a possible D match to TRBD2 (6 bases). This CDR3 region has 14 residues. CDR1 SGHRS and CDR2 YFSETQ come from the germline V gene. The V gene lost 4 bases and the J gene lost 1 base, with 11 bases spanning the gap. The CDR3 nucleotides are TGCGCCAGCAGCAGGAGGGAAACCCAAGAGACCCAGTACTTC. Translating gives CASSRRETQETQYF.

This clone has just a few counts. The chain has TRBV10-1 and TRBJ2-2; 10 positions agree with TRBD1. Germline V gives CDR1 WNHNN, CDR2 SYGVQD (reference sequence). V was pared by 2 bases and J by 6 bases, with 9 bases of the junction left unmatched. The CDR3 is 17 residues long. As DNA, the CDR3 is TGCGCCAGCAGTGAGCCCGGGACAGGGGATTTCGCCGGGGAGCTGTTTTTT. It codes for CASSEPGTGDFAGELFF.

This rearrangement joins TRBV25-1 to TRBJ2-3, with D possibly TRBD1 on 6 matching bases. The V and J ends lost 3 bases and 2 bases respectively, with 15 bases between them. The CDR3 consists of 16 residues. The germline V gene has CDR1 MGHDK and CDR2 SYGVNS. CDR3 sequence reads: CASSDHREITTDTQYF. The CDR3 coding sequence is TGTGCCAGCAGTGACCACAGGGAAATCACCACAGATACGCAGTATTTT.

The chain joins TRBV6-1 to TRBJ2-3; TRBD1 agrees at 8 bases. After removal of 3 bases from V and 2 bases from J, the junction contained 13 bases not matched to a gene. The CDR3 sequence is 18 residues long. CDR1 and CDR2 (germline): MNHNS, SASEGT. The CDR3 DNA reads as TGTGCCAGCAGTGACGCTCTTTGGCGGACAGGGCACACAGATACGCAGTATTTT. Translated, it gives CASSDALWRTGHTDTQYF.

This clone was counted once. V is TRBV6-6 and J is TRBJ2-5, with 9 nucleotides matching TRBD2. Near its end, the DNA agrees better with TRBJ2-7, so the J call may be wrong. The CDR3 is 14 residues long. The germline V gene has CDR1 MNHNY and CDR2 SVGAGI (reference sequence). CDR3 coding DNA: TGTGCCAGCAGCCCAAGCGGGAGGATGAACGAGCAGTACTTC. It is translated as CASSPSGRMNEQYF.

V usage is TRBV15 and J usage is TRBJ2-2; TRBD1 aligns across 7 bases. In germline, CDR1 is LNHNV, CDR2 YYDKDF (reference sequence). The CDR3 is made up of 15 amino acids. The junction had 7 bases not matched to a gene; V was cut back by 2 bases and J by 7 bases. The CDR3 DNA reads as TGTGCCACCAGCAGAACCCAGGGGGTTAGCGGGGAGCTGTTTTTT. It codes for CATSRTQGVSGELFF.

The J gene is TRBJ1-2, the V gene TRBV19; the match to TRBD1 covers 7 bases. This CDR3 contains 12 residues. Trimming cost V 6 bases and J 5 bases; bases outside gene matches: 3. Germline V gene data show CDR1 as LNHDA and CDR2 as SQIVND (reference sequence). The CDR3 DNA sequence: TGTGCCAGTAGACAGGGGCTATATGGCTACACCTTC. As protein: CASRQGLYGYTF.

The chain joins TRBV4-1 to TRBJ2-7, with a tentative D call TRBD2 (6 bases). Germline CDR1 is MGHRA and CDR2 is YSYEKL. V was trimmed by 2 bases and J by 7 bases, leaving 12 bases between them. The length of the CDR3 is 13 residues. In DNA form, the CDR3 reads TGCGCCAGCAGCCAAACGGGAGTGCGAGAGCAGTACTTC. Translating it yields CASSQTGVREQYF.

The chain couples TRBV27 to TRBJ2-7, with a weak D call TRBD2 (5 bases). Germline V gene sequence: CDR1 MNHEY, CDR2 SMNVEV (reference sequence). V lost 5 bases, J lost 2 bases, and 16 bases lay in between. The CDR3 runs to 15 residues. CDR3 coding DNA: TGTGCCAGCAGTGTCCCTACAGAGGGCACCTACGAGCAGTACTTC. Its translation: CASSVPTEGTYEQYF.

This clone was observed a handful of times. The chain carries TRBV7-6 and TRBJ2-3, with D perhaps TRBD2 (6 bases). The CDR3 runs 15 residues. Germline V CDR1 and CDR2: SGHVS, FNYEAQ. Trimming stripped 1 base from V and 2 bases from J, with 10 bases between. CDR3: CASSLGVAATDTQYF. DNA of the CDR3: TGTGCCAGCAGCTTAGGGGTAGCGGCCACAGATACGCAGTATTTT.

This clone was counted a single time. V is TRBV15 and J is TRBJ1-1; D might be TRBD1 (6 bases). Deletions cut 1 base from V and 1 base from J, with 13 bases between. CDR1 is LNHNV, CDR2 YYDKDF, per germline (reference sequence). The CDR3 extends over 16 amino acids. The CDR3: CATSRGLQGGNTEAFF. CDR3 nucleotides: TGTGCCACCAGCAGAGGGTTACAGGGCGGGAACACTGAAGCTTTCTTT.

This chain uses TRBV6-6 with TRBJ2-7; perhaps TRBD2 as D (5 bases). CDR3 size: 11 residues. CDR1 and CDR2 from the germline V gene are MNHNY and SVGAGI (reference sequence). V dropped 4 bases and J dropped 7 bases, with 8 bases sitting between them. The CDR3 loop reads CASSFTGEQYF. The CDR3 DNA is TGTGCCAGCAGTTTCACGGGGGAGCAGTACTTC.